This T cell receptor (beta chain) was identified during a study of T-cell reconstitution after alpha-beta-depleted transplantation in children. Library preparation (for TCRbeta) was performed with unique molecular identifiers. TCRdb re-called the PCR reads with MiXCR, one entry per CDR3 protein. The sample holds some 340,000 distinct CDR3 sequences; 10% are singletons and the top ten take about 2.3%. Germline V gives CDR1 LNHNV, CDR2 YYDKDF (reference sequence). The V gene lost 3 bases and the J gene lost 5 bases, with 14 bases spanning the gap. The CDR3 is 15 residues long. The sequencing used PBMCs from the stem cell graft donor, collected from the stem cell graft. V is TRBV15 and J is TRBJ2-1; D possibly corresponds to TRBD1 (6 bases). The origin of this receptor is a human donor who donated a stem cell graft to a child with acute lymphoblastic leukemia. Here the CDR3 reads CATSRTGQINNEQFF. CDR3 bases: TGTGCCACCAGCAGGACCGGACAGATTAACAATGAGCAGTTCTTC.